What follows are 7 T cell receptor beta chains derived from one specimen sequenced in a study of T-cell memory formation after mild COVID-19. TCRdb used MiXCR to reprocess the 5' RACE reads, holding one entry per CDR3 protein. This sample has roughly 110,000 distinct CDR3 sequences, with 12% found just once. What was sequenced was PBMCs or a T cell subset sorted from them (not recorded which). The receptor source for this set is an adult woman who had mild COVID-19 (a few samples of this study predate the infection). Cell type and time point are not known.

This clonotype has only a few counts. This chain links TRBV13 with TRBJ1-2; 8 bases agree with TRBD1. The CDR3 sequence is 14 residues long. Germline CDR1 and CDR2: PRHDT and FYEKMQ (reference sequence). Trimming at V came to 1 base and at J to 4 bases, leaving 2 bases not matched to a gene. The CDR3 loop reads CASSLEDRGYGYTF. CDR3 nucleotide sequence: TGTGCCAGCAGCTTAGAAGACAGGGGCTATGGCTACACCTTC.

This clonotype was detected only a few times. V gene TRBV7-6 combines with J gene TRBJ2-7; D possibly corresponds to TRBD2 (5 bases). V lost 5 bases and J lost 0, with 14 bases in between. From germline, CDR1 is SGHVS and CDR2 FNYEAQ. CDR3 length: 15 amino acids. The CDR3 coding sequence is TGTGCCAGCAGCCCGAGGGATTGGGGCTCCTACGAGCAGTACTTC. Protein: CASSPRDWGSYEQYF.

The chain links TRBV10-3 to TRBJ2-3; possibly TRBD1 or TRBD2 for D (5 bases each). The germline CDR1 and CDR2 sequences are ENHRY and SYGVKD. V was cut by 2 bases and J by 6 bases, with 15 bases left in between. CDR3 length equals 15 residues. CDR3 protein: CAISEPTERGDTQYF. CDR3 DNA: TGTGCCATCAGTGAGCCGACAGAGCGCGGGGATACGCAGTATTTT.

The CDR3 region is CATSGLGEGVYNEQFF. CDR3 DNA: TGTGCCACCAGTGGCTTAGGGGAAGGAGTGTACAATGAGCAGTTCTTC. The chain has TRBV24-1 and TRBJ2-1, with D possibly matching TRBD1 (5 bases). Germline-derived CDR1 and CDR2 are KGHDR and SFDVKD. The ends were cut back, 5 bases at V and 4 bases at J, with 17 bases in the middle. This CDR3 has 16 amino acids.

The V and J genes are TRBV7-9 and TRBJ2-2, with D unclear. Germline CDR1 and CDR2: SEHNR and FQNEAQ (reference sequence). V lost 5 bases and J 5 bases, leaving 15 bases between the germline ends. The CDR3 runs to 15 residues. The CDR3 region is CASSPPEFETGELFF. The CDR3 DNA reads TGTGCCAGCAGCCCCCCCGAGTTCGAGACCGGGGAGCTGTTTTTT. Full variable domain (outside the CDR3, taken from reference TRBV7-9 and TRBJ2-2): DTGVSQNPRHKITKRGQNVTFRCDPISEHNRLYWYRQTLGQGPEFLTYFQNEAQLEKSRLLSDRFSAERPKGSFSTLEIQRTEQGDSAMYLCASSPPEFETGELFFGEGSRLTVL.

The chain recombines TRBV6-5 with TRBJ2-2; perhaps D is TRBD1 or TRBD2 (6 bases each). CDR3 length: 16 amino acids. V was pared by 1 base and J by 7 bases, with 16 bases between. CDR1 is MNHEY and CDR2 is SVGAGI in the germline V gene. CDR3 nucleotide sequence: TGTGCCAGCAGTTACTTCGCGACAGGAGGGGTCGGGGAGCTGTTTTTT. It translates to CASSYFATGGVGELFF.

The chain uses TRBV7-6 and TRBJ2-5, with 7 bases identical to TRBD1. Germline assignment: CDR1 SGHVS and CDR2 FNYEAQ. The CDR3 covers 14 residues. V shed 1 base, J shed 3 bases, and the junction held 2 bases outside the gene matches. The CDR3 sequence: CASSLVGTEETQYF. Written as DNA, the CDR3 is TGTGCCAGCAGCTTAGTAGGGACAGAAGAGACCCAGTACTTC.